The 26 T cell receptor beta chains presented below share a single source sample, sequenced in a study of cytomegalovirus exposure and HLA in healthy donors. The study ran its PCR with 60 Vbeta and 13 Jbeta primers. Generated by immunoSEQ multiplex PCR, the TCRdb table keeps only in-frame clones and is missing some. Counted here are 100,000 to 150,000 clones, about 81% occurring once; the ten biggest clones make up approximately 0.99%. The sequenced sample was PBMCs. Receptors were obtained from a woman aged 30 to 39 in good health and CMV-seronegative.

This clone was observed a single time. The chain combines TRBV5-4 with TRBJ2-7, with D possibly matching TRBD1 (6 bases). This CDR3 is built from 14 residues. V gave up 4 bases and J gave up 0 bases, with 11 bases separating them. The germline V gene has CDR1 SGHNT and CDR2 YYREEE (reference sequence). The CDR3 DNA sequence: TGTGCCAGCAGCACCCCGACAGGCTCCTACGAGCAGTACTTC. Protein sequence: CASSTPTGSYEQYF.

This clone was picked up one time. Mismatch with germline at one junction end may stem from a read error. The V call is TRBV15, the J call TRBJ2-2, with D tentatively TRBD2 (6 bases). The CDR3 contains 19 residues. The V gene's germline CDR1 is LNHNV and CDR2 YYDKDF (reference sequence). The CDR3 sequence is CATSRVLVRGWTNTGGLFF. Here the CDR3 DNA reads TGTGCCACCTCAAGGGTTCTGGTACGAGGTTGGACGAACACCGGGGGGCTGTTTTTT.

CDR3 residues: CASSPRDSASWETQYF. The CDR3 DNA sequence: TGTGCCAGTAGTCCGAGGGACAGCGCTTCGTGGGAGACCCAGTACTTC. The chain recombines TRBV19 with TRBJ2-5, with 7 nucleotides matching TRBD1. The length of the CDR3 is 16 residues. From germline, CDR1 is LNHDA and CDR2 SQIVND (reference sequence). With V trimmed by 5 bases and J by 5 bases, 14 bases remained unmatched.

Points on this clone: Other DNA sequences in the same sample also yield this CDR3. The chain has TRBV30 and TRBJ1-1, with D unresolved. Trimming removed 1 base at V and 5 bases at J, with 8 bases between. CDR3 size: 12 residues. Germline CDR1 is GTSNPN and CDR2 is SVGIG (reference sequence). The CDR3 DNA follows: TGTGCCTGGAGTGGAGGCGGAACTGAAGCTTTCTTT. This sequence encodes CAWSGGGTEAFF.

CDR3 loop: CASSLPRASEQYF. The DNA for the CDR3 is TGTGCCAGCAGTTTACCCAGGGCCAGCGAGCAGTACTTC. The chain recombines TRBV27 with TRBJ2-7; D is possibly TRBD1 (5 bases). The CDR3 is 13 amino acids. Germline V gene data show CDR1 as MNHEY and CDR2 as SMNVEV (reference sequence). Trimming cost V 2 bases and J 6 bases, with 11 bases left between them.

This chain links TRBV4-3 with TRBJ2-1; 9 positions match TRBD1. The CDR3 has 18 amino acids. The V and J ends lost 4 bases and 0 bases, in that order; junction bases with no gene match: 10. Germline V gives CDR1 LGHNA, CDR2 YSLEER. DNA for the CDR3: TGCGCCAGCAGCCCGGGACAGGGTTCGGGCAGCTCCTACAATGAGCAGTTCTTC. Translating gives CASSPGQGSGSSYNEQFF.

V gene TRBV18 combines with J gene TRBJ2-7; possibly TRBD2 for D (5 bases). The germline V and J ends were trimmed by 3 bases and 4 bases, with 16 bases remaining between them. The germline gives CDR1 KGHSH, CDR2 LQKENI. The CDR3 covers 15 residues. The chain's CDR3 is CASSPLEDFRYEQYF. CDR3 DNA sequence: TGTGCCAGCTCACCCCTTGAGGACTTCCGTTACGAGCAGTACTTC.

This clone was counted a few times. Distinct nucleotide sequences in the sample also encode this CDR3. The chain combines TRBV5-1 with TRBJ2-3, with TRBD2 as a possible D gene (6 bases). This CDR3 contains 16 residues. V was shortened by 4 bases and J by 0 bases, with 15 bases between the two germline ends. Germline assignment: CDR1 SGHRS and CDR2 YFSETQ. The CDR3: CASSLISGSSTDTQYF. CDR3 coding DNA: TGCGCCAGCAGCCTAATTAGCGGCTCTAGCACAGATACGCAGTATTTT.

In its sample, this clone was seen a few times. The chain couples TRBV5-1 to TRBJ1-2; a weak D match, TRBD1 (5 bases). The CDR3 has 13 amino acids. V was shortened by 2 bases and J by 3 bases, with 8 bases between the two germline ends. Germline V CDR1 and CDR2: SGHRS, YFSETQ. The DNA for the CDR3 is TGCGCCAGCAGCTTTGGCAGGGACTATGGCTACACCTTC. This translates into CASSFGRDYGYTF.

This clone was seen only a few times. The CDR3 DNA reads TGTGCCAGCTCGTCAGGGTACAATGAGCAGTTCTTC. It specifies CASSSGYNEQFF. The V call is TRBV18, the J call TRBJ2-1, with a tentative D call TRBD1 (5 bases). The V and J ends lost 6 bases and 4 bases respectively, with 7 bases between them. The CDR3 covers 12 residues. Germline CDR1 and CDR2: KGHSH and LQKENI.

CDR3 in amino acids: CASSPGAALVNTEAFF. CDR3 coding DNA: TGTGCCAGCAGCCCTGGGGCCGCTCTTGTCAACACTGAAGCTTTCTTT. V gene TRBV9 combines with J gene TRBJ1-1, with D possibly being TRBD1 (5 bases). V was clipped by 4 bases and J by 2 bases, with 18 bases between them. This CDR3 contains 16 residues. Germline loops: CDR1 SGDLS, CDR2 YYNGEE.

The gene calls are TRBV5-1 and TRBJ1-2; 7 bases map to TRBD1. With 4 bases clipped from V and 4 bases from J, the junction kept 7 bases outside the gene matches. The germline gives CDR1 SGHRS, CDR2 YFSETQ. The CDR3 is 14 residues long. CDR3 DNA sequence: TGCGCCAGCAGCCCCGGGACAGCTCTCTATGGCTACACCTTC. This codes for CASSPGTALYGYTF. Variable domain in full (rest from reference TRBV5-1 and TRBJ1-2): KAGVTQTPRYLIKTRGQQVTLSCSPISGHRSVSWYQQTPGQGLQFLFEYFSETQRNKGNFPGRFSGRQFSNSRSEMNVSTLELGDSALYLCASSPGTALYGYTFGSGTRLTVV.

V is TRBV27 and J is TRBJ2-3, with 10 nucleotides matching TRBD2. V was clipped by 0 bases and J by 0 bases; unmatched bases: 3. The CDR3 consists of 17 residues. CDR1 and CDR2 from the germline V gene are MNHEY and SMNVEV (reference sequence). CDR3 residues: CASSLSLAGASTDTQYF. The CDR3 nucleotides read TGTGCCAGCAGTTTATCGCTAGCGGGGGCAAGCACAGATACGCAGTATTTT.

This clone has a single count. The DNA of the CDR3 is TGTGCCAGCTCACCACCCCGACAGGGCTCCTACGAGCAGTACTTC. Protein: CASSPPRQGSYEQYF. The chain couples TRBV18 to TRBJ2-7; 7 bases line up with TRBD1. The V gene end was trimmed by 0 bases and the J gene end by 0 bases; junction bases not matched to a gene: 2. The germline CDR1 and CDR2 sequences are KGHSH and LQKENI. The CDR3 contains 15 residues.

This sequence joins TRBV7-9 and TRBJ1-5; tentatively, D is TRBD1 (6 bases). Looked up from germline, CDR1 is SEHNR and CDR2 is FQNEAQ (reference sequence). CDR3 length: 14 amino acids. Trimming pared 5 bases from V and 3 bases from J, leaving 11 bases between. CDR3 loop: CASSQDRNNQPQHF. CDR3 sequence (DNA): TGTGCCAGCAGCCAAGACAGGAACAATCAGCCCCAGCATTTT.

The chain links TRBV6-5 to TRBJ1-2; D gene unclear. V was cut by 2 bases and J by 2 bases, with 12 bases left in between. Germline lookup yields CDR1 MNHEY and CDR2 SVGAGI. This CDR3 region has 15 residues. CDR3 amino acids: CASSYPAAGNYGYTF. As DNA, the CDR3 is TGTGCCAGCAGTTACCCTGCTGCAGGCAACTATGGCTACACCTTC.

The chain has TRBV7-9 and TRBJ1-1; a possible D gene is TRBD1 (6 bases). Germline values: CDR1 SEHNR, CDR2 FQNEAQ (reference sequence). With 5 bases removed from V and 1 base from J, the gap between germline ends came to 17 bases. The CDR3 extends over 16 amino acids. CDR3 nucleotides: TGTGCCAGCAGCCCCCCTTGGGGGGGCCCGAACACTGAAGCTTTCTTT. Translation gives CASSPPWGGPNTEAFF.

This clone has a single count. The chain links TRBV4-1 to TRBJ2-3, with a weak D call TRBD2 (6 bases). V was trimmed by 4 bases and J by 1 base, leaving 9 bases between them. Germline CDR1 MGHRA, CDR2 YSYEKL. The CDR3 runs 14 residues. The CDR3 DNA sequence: TGCGCCAGCAGCCGGGACTTCGGCACAGATACGCAGTATTTT. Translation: CASSRDFGTDTQYF.

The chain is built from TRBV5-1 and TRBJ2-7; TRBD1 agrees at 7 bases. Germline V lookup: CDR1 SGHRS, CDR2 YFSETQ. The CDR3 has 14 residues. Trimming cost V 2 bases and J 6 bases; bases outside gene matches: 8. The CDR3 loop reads CASSFGQARSEQYF. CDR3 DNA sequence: TGCGCCAGCAGCTTTGGACAGGCGAGATCCGAGCAGTACTTC.

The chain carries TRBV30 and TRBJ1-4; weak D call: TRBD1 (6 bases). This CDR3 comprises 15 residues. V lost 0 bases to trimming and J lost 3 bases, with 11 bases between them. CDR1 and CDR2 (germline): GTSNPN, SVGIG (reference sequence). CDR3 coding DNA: TGTGCCTGGAGTGTATCTGGGACACCTAATGAAAAACTGTTTTTT. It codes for CAWSVSGTPNEKLFF. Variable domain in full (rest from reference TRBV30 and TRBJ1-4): SQTIHQWPATLVQPVGSPLSLECTVEGTSNPNLYWYRQAAGRGLQLLFYSVGIGQISSEVPQNLSASRPQDRQFILSSKKLLLSDSGFYLCAWSVSGTPNEKLFFGSGTQLSVL.

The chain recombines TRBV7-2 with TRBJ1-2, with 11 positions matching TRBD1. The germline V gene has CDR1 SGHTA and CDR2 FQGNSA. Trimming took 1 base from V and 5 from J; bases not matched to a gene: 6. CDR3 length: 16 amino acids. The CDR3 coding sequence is TGTGCCAGCAGCTTAGGGACAGGGGGCGCCTGGTATGGCTACACCTTC. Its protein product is CASSLGTGGAWYGYTF.

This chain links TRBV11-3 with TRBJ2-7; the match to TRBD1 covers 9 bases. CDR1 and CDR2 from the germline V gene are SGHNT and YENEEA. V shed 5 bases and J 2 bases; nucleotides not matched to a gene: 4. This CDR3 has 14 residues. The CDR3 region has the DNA TGTGCCAGCAGCAGCCGGGACAGGGCCTACGAGCAGTACTTC. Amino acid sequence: CASSSRDRAYEQYF. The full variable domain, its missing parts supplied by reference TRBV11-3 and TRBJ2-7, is EAGVVQSPRYKIIEKKQPVAFWCNPISGHNTLYWYLQNLGQGPELLIRYENEEAVDDSQLPKDRFSAERLKGVDSTLKIQPAELGDSAVYLCASSSRDRAYEQYFGPGTRLTVT.

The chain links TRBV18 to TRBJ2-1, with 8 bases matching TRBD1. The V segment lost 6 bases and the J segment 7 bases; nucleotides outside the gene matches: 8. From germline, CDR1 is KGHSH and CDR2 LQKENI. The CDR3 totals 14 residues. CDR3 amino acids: CASSPDRGGNEQFF. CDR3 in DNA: TGTGCCAGCTCGCCTGACAGGGGCGGGAATGAGCAGTTCTTC. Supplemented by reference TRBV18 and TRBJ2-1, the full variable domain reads NAGVMQNPRHLVRRRGQEARLRCSPMKGHSHVYWYRQLPEEGLKFMVYLQKENIIDESGMPKERFSAEFPKEGPSILRIQQVVRGDSAAYFCASSPDRGGNEQFFGPGTRLTVL.

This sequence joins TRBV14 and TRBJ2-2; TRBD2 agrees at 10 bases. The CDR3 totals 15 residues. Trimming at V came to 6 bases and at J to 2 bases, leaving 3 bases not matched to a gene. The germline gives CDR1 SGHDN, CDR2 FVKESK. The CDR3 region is CASRLAGPNTGELFF. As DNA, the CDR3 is TGTGCCAGCAGACTAGCGGGACCTAACACCGGGGAGCTGTTTTTT.

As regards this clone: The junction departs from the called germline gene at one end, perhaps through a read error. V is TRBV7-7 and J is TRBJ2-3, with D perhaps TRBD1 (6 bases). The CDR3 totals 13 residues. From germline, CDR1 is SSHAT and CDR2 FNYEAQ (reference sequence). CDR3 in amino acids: CASSLDRTDTQYF. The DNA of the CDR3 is TGTGCTAGCAGCTTAGACAGGACAGATACGCAGTATTTT.

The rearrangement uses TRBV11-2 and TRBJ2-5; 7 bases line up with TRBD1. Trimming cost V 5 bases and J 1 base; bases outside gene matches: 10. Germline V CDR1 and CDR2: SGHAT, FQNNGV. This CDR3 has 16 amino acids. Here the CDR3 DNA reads TGTGCCAGCAGCCCGCCCCTAGGACAGGTCCAAGAGACCCAGTACTTC. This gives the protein CASSPPLGQVQETQYF.